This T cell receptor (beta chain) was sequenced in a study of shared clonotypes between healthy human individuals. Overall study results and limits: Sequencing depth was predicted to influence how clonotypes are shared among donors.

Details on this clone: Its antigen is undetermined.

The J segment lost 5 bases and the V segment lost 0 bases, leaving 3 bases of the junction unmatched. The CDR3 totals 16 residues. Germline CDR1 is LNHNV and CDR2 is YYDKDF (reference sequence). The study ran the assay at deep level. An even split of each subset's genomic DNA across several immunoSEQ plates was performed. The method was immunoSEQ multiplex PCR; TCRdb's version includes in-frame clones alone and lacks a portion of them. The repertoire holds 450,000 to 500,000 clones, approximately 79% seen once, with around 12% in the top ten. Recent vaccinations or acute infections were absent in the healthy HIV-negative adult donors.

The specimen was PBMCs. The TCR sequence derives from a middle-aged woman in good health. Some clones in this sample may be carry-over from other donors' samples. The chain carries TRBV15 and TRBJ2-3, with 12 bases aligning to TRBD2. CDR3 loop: CATSRDEGLAGDTQYF. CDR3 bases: TGTGCCACCAGCAGAGATGAGGGACTAGCGGGAGATACGCAGTATTTT.